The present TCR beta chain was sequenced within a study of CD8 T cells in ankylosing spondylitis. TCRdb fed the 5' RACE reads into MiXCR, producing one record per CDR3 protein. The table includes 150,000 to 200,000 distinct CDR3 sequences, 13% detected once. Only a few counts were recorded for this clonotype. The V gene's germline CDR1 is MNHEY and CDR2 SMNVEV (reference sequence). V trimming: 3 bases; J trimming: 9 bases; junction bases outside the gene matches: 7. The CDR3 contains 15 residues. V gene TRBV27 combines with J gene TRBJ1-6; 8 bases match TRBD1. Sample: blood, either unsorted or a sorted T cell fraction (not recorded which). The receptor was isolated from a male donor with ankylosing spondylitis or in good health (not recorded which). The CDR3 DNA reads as TGTGCCAGCAGTTTCGGTGGACAGGGTAGTTCACCCCTCCACTTT. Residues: CASSFGGQGSSPLHF.